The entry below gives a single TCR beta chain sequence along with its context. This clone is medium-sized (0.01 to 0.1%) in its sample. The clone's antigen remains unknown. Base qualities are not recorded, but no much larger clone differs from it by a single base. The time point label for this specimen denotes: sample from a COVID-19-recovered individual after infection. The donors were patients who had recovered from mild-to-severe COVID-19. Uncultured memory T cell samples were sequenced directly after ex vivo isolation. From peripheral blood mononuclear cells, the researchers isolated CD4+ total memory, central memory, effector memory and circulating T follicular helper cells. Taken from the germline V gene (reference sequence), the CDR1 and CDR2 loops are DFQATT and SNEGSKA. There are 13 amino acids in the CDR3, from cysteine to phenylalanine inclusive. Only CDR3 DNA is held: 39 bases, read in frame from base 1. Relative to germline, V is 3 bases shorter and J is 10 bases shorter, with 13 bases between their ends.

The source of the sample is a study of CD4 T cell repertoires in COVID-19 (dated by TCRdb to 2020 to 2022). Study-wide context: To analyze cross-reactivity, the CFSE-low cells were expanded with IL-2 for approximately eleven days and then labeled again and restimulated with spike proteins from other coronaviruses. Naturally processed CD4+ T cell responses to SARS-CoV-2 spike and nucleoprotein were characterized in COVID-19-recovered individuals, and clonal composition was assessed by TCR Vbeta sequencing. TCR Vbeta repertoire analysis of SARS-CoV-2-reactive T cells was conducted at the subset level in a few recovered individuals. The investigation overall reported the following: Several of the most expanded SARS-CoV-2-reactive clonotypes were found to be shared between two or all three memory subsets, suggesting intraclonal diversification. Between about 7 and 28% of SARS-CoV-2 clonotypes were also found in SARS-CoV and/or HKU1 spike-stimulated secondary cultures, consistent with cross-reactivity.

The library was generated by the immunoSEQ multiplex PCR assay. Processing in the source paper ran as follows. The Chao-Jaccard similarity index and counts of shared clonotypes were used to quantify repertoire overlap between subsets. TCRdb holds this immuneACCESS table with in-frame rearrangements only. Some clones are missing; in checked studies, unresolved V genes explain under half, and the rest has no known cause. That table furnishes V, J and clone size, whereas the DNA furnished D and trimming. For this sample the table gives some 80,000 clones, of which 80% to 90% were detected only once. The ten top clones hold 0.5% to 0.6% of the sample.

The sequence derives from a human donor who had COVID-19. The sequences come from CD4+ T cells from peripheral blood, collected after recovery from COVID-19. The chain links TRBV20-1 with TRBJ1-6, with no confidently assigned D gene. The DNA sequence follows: TGCAGTGCTAGTAGCCGGGAGGACTCACCCCTCCACTTT. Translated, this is CSASSREDSPLHF.